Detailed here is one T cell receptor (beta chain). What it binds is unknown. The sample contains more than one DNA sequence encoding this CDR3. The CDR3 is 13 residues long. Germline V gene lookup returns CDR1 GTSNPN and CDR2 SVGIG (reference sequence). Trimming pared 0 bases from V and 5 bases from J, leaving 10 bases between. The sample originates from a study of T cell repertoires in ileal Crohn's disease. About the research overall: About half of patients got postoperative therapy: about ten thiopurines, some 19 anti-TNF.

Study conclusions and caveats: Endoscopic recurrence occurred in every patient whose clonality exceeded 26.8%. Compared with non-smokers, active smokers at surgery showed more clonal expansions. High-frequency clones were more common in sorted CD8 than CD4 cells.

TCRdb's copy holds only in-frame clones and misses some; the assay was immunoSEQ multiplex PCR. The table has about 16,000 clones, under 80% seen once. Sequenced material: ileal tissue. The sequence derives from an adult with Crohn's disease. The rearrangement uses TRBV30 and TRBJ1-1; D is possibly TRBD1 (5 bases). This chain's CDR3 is CAWSVRGWTEAFF. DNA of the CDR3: TGTGCCTGGAGTGTAAGGGGTTGGACTGAAGCTTTCTTT.